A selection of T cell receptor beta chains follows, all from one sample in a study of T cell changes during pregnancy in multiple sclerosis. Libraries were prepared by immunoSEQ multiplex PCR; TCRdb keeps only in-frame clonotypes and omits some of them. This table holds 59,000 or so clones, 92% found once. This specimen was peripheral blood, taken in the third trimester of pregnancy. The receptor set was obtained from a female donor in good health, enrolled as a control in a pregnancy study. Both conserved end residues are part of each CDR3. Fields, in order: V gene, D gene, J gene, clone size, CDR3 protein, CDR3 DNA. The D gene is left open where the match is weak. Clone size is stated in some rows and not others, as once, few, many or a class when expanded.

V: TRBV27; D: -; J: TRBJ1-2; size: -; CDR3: CATHQGSYGYTF; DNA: TGTGCCACCCACCAGGGGTCTTATGGCTACACCTTC
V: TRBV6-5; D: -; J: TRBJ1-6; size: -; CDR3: CASTGRFGSPLHF; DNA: TGTGCCAGCACTGGGAGGTTCGGGTCACCCCTCCACTTT
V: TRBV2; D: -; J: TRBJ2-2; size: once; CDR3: CASSTTDRSTGELFF; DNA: TGTGCCAGCAGCACCACCGATCGGAGCACCGGGGAGCTGTTTTTT
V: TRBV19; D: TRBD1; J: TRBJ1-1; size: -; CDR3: CASSIGEGTGDTEAFF; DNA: TGTGCCAGTAGTATAGGGGAAGGGACAGGGGACACTGAAGCTTTCTTT
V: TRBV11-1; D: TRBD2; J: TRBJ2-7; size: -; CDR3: CASSPSGLSSYEQYF; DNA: TGTGCCAGCAGCCCTAGCGGCCTGAGCTCCTACGAGCAGTACTTC
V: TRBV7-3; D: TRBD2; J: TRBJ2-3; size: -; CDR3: CASSSLPQGLAGELRTDTQYF; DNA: TGTGCCAGCAGCTCCCTCCCCCAGGGACTAGCGGGGGAACTGAGAACAGATACGCAGTATTTT
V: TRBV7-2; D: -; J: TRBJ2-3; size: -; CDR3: CASSTGQKDTQYF; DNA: TGTGCCAGCAGCACCGGACAGAAAGATACGCAGTATTTT
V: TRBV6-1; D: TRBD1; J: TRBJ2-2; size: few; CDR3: CASGQGNTGELFF; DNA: TGTGCCAGCGGACAGGGTAACACCGGGGAGCTGTTTTTT
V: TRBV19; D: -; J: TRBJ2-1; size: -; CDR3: CASSIGGRGNEQFF; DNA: TGTGCCAGTAGTATAGGAGGGCGAGGCAATGAGCAGTTCTTC
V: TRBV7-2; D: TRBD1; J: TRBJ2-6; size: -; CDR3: CASSSGTGDGANVLTF; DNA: TGTGCCAGCAGCTCTGGGACAGGGGACGGGGCCAACGTCCTGACTTTC
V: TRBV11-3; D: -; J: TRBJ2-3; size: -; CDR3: CASSSEGGTDTQYF; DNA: TGTGCCAGCAGCTCGGAGGGGGGGACAGATACGCAGTATTTT
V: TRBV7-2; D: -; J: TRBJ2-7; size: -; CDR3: CASSRDGYEQYF; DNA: TGTGCCAGCAGCCGCGATGGCTACGAGCAGTACTTC
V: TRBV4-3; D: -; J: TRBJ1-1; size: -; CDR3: CASSQDNRDTEAFF; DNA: TGCGCCAGCAGCCAAGATAACAGGGACACTGAAGCTTTCTTT
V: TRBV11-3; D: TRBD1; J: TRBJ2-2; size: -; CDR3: CASSLGQGSTGELFF; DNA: TGTGCCAGCAGCCTTGGACAGGGGAGCACCGGGGAGCTGTTTTTT
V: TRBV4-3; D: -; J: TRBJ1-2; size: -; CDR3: CASSQQGGDYGYTF; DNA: TGCGCCAGCAGCCAACAAGGGGGGGACTATGGCTACACCTTC
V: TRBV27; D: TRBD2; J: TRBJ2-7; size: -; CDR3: CASSFKGGDEQYF; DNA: TGTGCCAGCAGTTTCAAGGGAGGGGACGAGCAGTACTTC
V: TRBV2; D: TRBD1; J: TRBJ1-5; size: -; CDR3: CASSEVRQGEQPQHF; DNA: TGTGCCAGCAGTGAAGTCCGACAGGGGGAACAGCCCCAGCATTTT
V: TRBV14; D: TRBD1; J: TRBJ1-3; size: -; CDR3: CASSVGQSSGNTIYF; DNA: TGTGCCAGCAGCGTGGGACAGAGCTCTGGAAACACCATATATTTT
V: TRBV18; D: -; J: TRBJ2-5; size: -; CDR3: CASSPYYGQQETQYF; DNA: TGTGCCAGCTCACCATACTATGGACAGCAAGAGACCCAGTACTTC
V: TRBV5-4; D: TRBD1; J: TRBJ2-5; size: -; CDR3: CASSWRAGTGGGETQYF; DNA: TGTGCCAGCAGCTGGAGGGCCGGGACAGGAGGGGGAGAGACCCAGTACTTC
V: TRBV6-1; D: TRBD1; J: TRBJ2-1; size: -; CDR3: CASSGTGSSYNEQFF; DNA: TGTGCCAGCAGTGGGACAGGGAGCTCCTACAATGAGCAGTTCTTC
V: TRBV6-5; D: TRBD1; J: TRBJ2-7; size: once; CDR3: CASSLSGTGSYEQYF; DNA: TGTGCCAGCAGTTTATCCGGGACAGGCTCCTACGAGCAGTACTTC
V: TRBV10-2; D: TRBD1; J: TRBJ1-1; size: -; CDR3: CASSPTGVGGTEAFF; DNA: TGCGCCAGCAGCCCGACAGGGGTTGGCGGTACTGAAGCTTTCTTT
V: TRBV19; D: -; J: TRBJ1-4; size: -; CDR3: CASSPEIRGEKLFF; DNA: TGTGCCAGTAGTCCCGAGATCCGCGGTGAAAAACTGTTTTTT
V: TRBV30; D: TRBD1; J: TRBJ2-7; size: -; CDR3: CAWSPYRGIAYEQYF; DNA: TGTGCCTGGAGTCCTTACAGGGGAATAGCCTACGAGCAGTACTTC
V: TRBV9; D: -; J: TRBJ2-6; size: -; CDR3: CASSGVVRSGANVLTF; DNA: TGTGCCAGCAGCGGTGTAGTCCGCTCTGGGGCCAACGTCCTGACTTTC
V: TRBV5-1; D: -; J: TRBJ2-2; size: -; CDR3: CASSFPLARVTGELFF; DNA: TGCGCCAGCAGCTTTCCACTAGCACGGGTCACCGGGGAGCTGTTTTTT
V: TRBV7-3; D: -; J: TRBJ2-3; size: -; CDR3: CASSLAPGDTDTQYF; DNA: TGTGCCAGCAGCTTAGCCCCGGGGGACACAGATACGCAGTATTTT
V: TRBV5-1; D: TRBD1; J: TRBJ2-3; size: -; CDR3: CASSNTGTGGTDTQYF; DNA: TGCGCCAGCAGCAACACCGGGACAGGGGGAACAGATACGCAGTATTTT
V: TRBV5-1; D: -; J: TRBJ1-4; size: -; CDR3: CASSLGKHATNEKLFF; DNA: TGCGCCAGCAGCTTGGGTAAGCACGCAACTAATGAAAAACTGTTTTTT
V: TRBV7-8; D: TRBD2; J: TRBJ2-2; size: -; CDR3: CASSTRAGLGVAGELFF; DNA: TGTGCCAGCAGCACCAGGGCCGGACTAGGAGTCGCCGGGGAGCTGTTTTTT
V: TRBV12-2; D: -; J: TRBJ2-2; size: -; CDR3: CASRLLGLGDTGELFF; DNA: TGTGCAAGTCGCTTACTGGGACTAGGGGACACCGGGGAGCTGTTTTTT
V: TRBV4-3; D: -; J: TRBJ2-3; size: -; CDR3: CASSQATSRADTQYF; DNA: TGCGCCAGCAGCCAAGCAACTAGTCGGGCAGATACGCAGTATTTT
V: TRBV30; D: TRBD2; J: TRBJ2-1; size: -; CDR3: CAWKVLGRGAYNEQFF; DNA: TGTGCCTGGAAAGTTCTCGGGCGGGGGGCCTACAATGAGCAGTTCTTC
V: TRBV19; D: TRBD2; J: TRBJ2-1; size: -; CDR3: CASSIGTSGGARNEQFF; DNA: TGTGCCAGTAGTATCGGGACTAGCGGGGGGGCCAGGAATGAGCAGTTCTTC
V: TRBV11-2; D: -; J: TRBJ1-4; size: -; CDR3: CASSLATNEKLFF; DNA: TGTGCCAGCAGCCTTGCAACTAATGAAAAACTGTTTTTT
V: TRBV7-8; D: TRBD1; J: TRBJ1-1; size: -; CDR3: CASSLATGGWANTEAFF; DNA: TGTGCCAGCAGCTTAGCGACAGGGGGGTGGGCGAACACTGAAGCTTTCTTT
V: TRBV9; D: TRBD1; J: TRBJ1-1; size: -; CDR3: CASSPGTANTEAFF; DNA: TGTGCCAGCAGCCCAGGGACAGCGAACACTGAAGCTTTCTTT
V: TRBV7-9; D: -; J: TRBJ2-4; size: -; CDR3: CASSMANIQYF; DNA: TGTGCCAGCAGCATGGCTAACATTCAGTACTTC
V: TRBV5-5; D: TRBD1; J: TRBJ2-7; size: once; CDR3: CASSLTGDYEQYF; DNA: TGTGCCAGCAGCTTAACAGGGGATTACGAGCAGTACTTC
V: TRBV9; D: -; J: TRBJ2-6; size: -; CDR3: CASSYPPGTQGANVLTF; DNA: TGTGCCAGCAGCTATCCTCCCGGGACACAGGGGGCCAACGTCCTGACTTTC
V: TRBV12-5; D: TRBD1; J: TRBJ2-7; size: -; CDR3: CASGLDRGGYEQYF; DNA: TGTGCTAGTGGTTTGGACAGGGGCGGCTACGAGCAGTACTTC
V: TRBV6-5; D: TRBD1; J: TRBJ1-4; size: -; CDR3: CASRGDRRKGKLFF; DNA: TGTGCCAGCAGGGGGGACAGGAGGAAAGGAAAACTGTTTTTT
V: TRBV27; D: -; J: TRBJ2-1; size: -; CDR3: CASSSPWLANYNEQFF; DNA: TGTGCCAGCAGTAGCCCCTGGCTAGCGAACTACAATGAGCAGTTCTTC
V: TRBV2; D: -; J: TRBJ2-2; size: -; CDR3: CASSPLGAVTGELFF; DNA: TGTGCCAGCAGCCCCCTGGGGGCAGTCACCGGGGAGCTGTTTTTT
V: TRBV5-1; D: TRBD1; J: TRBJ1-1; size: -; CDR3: CASSLVDRGTEAFF; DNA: TGCGCCAGCAGCTTGGTCGACAGGGGCACTGAAGCTTTCTTT
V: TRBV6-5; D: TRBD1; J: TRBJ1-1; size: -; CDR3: CASSPHRGRGPEAFF; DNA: TGTGCCAGCAGTCCCCACAGGGGGCGAGGTCCCGAAGCTTTCTTT
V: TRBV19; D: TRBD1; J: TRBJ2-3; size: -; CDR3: CASSMTGGTGPDTQYF; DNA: TGTGCCAGTAGTATGACTGGGGGGACAGGACCAGATACGCAGTATTTT
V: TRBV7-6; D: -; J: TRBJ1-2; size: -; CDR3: CASSLGAVVGLDYGYTF; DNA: TGTGCCAGCAGCTTAGGGGCCGTTGTGGGGCTGGACTATGGCTACACCTTC
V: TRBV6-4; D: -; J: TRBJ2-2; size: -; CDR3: CASSDSFSGNTGELFF; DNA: TGTGCCAGCAGTGACTCGTTCAGCGGGAACACCGGGGAGCTGTTTTTT